The T cell receptor (beta chain) under discussion was sequenced for a study of response to subunit inactivated influenza vaccine. TCRdb reanalysed the RT-PCR reads using MiXCR and keeps one entry per CDR3 protein. In the table there are 500,000 to 700,000 distinct CDR3 sequences, roughly 25% of which are singletons. This CDR3 is 15 amino acids long. Germline V gene sequence: CDR1 KGHSH, CDR2 LQKENI. V lost 1 base and J lost 4, with 11 bases in between. The same data also contributed to another study, on T cells expressing NK-cell markers. That source reports: A 5'RACE template switching approach incorporating UMIs was used to make TCR beta cDNA. There were seven HCMV-seropositive donors and one seronegative donor among the eight sequenced. For over 5 donors, the dominant NKG2C+ clonotypes made up about 1.0-8% of their CD8+ T cells. The same clonotypes also predominated in the CD3+CD56-NKG2C+ fraction of four donors.

The receptor's source is a man aged 45-60 years who received an inactivated influenza vaccine. The rearrangement uses TRBV18 and TRBJ2-1, with a possible D match to TRBD2 (5 bases). The material was CD4+ T cells sorted from PBMCs, obtained approximately 12 days after vaccination. The CDR3 DNA follows: TGTGCCAGCTCACCACGAGCTAGAGGGTACAATGAGCAGTTCTTC. Protein sequence: CASSPRARGYNEQFF.